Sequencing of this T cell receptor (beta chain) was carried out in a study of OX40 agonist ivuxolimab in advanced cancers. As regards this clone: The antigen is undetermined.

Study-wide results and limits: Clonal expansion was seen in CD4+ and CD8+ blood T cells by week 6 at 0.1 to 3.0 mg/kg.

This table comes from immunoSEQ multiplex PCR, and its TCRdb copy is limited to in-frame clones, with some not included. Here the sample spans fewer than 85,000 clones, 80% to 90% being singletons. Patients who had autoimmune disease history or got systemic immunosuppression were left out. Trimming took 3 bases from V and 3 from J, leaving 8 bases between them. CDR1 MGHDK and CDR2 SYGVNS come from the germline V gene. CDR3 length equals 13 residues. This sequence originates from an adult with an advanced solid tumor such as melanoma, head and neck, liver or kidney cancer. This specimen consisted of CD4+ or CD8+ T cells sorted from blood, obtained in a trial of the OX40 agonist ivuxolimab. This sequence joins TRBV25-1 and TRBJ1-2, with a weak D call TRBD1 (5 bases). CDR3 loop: CASSEGGDYGYTF. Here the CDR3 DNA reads TGTGCCAGCAGTGAGGGGGGGGACTATGGCTACACCTTC.